Reported below is one T cell receptor (beta chain). Its cognate antigen is unknown. The data were obtained in a study of cytomegalovirus exposure and HLA in healthy donors. Overall study findings and caveats: In the approximately 130 validation repertoires, roughly 94% of cluster scores exceeded 0, per a later analysis.

The data were produced by immunoSEQ multiplex PCR, yet TCRdb's version contains in-frame clones alone and is incomplete. The table shows approximately 160,000 clones, with over 85% occurring only once. The V end was cut by 5 bases, the J end by 1 base, with 12 bases between. In germline, CDR1 is SGHVS, CDR2 FQNEAQ. The CDR3 length is 15 residues. The validation cohort, a group of 120 or so subjects, included the donors and was separate from the approximately 650-subject first cohort. Sample: PBMCs. The V gene is TRBV7-8, the J gene TRBJ2-1; the D gene is possibly TRBD2 (6 bases). This receptor was obtained from a man between 18 and 29 years old in good health and CMV-seropositive. The CDR3 DNA sequence: TGTGCCAGCAGCCGGATAGCGGATTCCTACAATGAGCAGTTCTTC. Protein: CASSRIADSYNEQFF.